This TCR beta chain was obtained from a study of PD-1 blockade in mismatch repair-deficient tumors. Study-level background: All were previously treated, progressing patients with about a dozen mismatch repair-deficient cancer types.

The data were produced by immunoSEQ multiplex PCR, yet TCRdb's version contains in-frame clones alone and is incomplete. The sample shows more than 90,000 clones, more than 60% of them seen only once. V was cut by 1 base and J by 6 bases, with 10 bases left in between. The CDR3 length is 13 residues. In germline, CDR1 is SGHNT, CDR2 YENEEA. V usage is TRBV11-3 and J usage is TRBJ2-7, with D hard to call. The sequences come from peripheral blood, collected 60 weeks after starting pembrolizumab. The TCR sequence derives from an adult with mismatch repair-deficient cancer. The CDR3 DNA reads as TGTGCCAGCAGCTTAGGAGAAGAGGCCGAGCAGTACTTC. This sequence encodes CASSLGEEAEQYF.